The T cell receptor (beta chain) described here comes from a study of Ad26.COV2.S vaccination and SARS-CoV-2 variants. Study details: Within the COV1001 Ad26.COV2.S trial arm, the donor was enrolled. Dosing was one shot or two shots 56 days apart. Whole-study findings and limits: Analyses of TCR breadth and depth may have underestimated total T cell responses.

This clone was detected once. Its antigen is not identified. The same CDR3 also results from other DNA sequences found in this sample. Generated by immunoSEQ multiplex PCR, the TCRdb table keeps only in-frame clones and is missing some. The data contain hundreds of thousands of clones, 70% to 90% of them singletons. This CDR3 is built from 13 residues. CDR1 is KGHSH and CDR2 is LQKENI in the germline V gene. V was cut by 3 bases and J by 1 base, with 4 bases left in between. As for treatment: around 19 received Ad26.COV2.S at low or high dose, single or two shots; 5 received placebo; per-sample allocation not given. Vaccine and placebo recipients were sampled on day 63 after the first injection.

This material consisted of peripheral blood, taken in a trial of Ad26.COV2.S vaccine versus placebo. The V and J genes are TRBV18 and TRBJ1-5; no firm D call. The sequence came from a person between 18 and 65 years old who received the Ad26.COV2.S COVID-19 vaccine or a placebo. This CDR3 is CASSPTSNQPQHF. DNA for the CDR3: TGTGCCAGCTCACCCACCAGCAATCAGCCCCAGCATTTT.